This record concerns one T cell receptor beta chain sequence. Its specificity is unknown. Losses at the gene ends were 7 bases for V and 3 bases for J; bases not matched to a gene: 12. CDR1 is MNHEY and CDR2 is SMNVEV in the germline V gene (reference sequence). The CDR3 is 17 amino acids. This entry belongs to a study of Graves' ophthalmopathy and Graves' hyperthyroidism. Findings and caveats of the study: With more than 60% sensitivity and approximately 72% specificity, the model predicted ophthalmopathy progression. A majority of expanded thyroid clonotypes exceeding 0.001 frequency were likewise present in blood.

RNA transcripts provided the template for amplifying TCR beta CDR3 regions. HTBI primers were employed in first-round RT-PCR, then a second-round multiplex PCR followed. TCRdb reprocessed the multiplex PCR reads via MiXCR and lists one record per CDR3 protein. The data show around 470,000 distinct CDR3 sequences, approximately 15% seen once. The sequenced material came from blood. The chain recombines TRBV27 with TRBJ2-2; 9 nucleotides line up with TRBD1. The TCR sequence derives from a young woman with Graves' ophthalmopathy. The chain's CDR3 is CASNFLGTGPHTGELFF. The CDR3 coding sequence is TGTGCCAGCAACTTTCTTGGGACAGGGCCACACACCGGGGAGCTGTTTTTT.